The 32 T cell receptor beta chains in this list originate from one sample, sequenced in a study of CD8+ T cells in alopecia areata. Treatment indicated: oral pan-JAK inhibitor, 5-10 mg twice daily. It was from alopecia areata patients that lesional scalp punch biopsies and peripheral blood were collected. Sequencing templates came from extracted RNA that was reverse transcribed into cDNA. Clones were read by immunoSEQ multiplex PCR, and TCRdb kept only the in-frame ones, dropping some. The sample has some 19,000 clones, 50% to 75% seen once. The specimen was skin, collected at week 4, from a patient treated with tofacitinib. All receptors come from a human donor with alopecia areata.

The rearrangement joins TRBV28 to TRBJ1-2, with TRBD1 as a possible D gene (5 bases). The CDR3 consists of 14 residues. Germline V gene sequence: CDR1 MDHEN, CDR2 SYDVKM. The V end was cut by 6 bases, the J end by 8 bases, with 19 bases between. For the CDR3, the DNA is TGTGCCAGCAGGCCCCAATCGGGGCGGCAGGGCTACACCTTC. Its protein is CASRPQSGRQGYTF.

The chain couples TRBV28 to TRBJ1-2, with D hard to call. Trimming took 3 bases from V and 4 from J, leaving 15 bases between them. The CDR3 runs 15 residues. Germline V gene lookup returns CDR1 MDHEN and CDR2 SYDVKM. DNA for the CDR3: TGTGCCAGCAGTTTTGAGGTCGGACCGGTCTATGGCTACACCTTC. Protein sequence: CASSFEVGPVYGYTF.

This clone was seen a single time. The chain recombines TRBV7-6 with TRBJ2-5; TRBD1 aligns across 7 bases. Germline values: CDR1 SGHVS, CDR2 FNYEAQ. CDR3 length equals 12 residues. The ends lost 4 bases at V and 11 bases at J; junction bases unmatched: 7. CDR3 nucleotides: TGTGCCAGCAGCTCCCCGGTGGGACAGCAGTACTTC. Translation gives CASSSPVGQQYF.

The chain carries TRBV5-1 and TRBJ2-5; 8 nucleotides align to TRBD1. V shed 4 bases, J shed 4 bases, and the junction held 6 bases outside the gene matches. The CDR3 loop spans 14 amino acids. Per the germline V gene, CDR1 is SGHRS and CDR2 is YFSETQ. CDR3 DNA: TGCGCCAGCAGCACTCGACAGGGGCGAGAGACCCAGTACTTC. This sequence encodes CASSTRQGRETQYF.

This clone was seen a few times. V and J are TRBV11-2 and TRBJ1-5; TRBD1 might be the D (6 bases). This CDR3 is built from 15 residues. The V and J ends lost 3 bases and 2 bases respectively, with 11 bases between them. Germline V lookup: CDR1 SGHAT, CDR2 FQNNGV. CDR3 sequence reads: CASSFSGAGNQPQHF. The CDR3 bases are TGTGCCAGCAGCTTCTCGGGGGCGGGCAATCAGCCCCAGCATTTT.

The J gene is TRBJ2-1, the V gene TRBV18, with D perhaps matching TRBD1 (8 bases). This CDR3 has 13 residues. V lost 6 bases and J lost 15, with 21 bases in between. CDR1 is KGHSH and CDR2 is LQKENI in the germline V gene. CDR3 nucleotide sequence: TGTGCCAGCTCGCTTACTCTGGACAGGGAGGGGTTCTTC. Translating gives CASSLTLDREGFF. Together with reference TRBV18 and TRBJ2-1, the CDR3 gives the full variable domain: NAGVMQNPRHLVRRRGQEARLRCSPMKGHSHVYWYRQLPEEGLKFMVYLQKENIIDESGMPKERFSAEFPKEGPSILRIQQVVRGDSAAYFCASSLTLDREGFFGPGTRLTVL.

The chain recombines TRBV30 with TRBJ2-4; no clear D. V lost 3 bases and J 0 bases, leaving 6 bases between the germline ends. The CDR3 spans 13 residues. The V gene's germline CDR1 is GTSNPN and CDR2 SVGIG (reference sequence). The CDR3 here is CAWRVLAKNIQYF. In nucleotides, the CDR3 is TGTGCCTGGAGAGTACTAGCCAAAAACATTCAGTACTTC. Filled out from reference TRBV30 and TRBJ2-4, the complete variable domain reads SQTIHQWPATLVQPVGSPLSLECTVEGTSNPNLYWYRQAAGRGLQLLFYSVGIGQISSEVPQNLSASRPQDRQFILSSKKLLLSDSGFYLCAWRVLAKNIQYFGAGTRLSVL.

Turning to this clone: Germline and junction disagree at one end, which may indicate a read error. The same CDR3 can be traced to other DNA sequences in this sample. The genes are TRBV28 and TRBJ2-3; 12 nucleotides agree with TRBD2. The germline V gene has CDR1 MDHEN and CDR2 SYDVKM. This CDR3 contains 16 residues. As DNA, the CDR3 is TGCGCCAGCAGTCTCCGACTAGCGGGGGTCACAGATACGCAGTATTTT. As protein: CASSLRLAGVTDTQYF.

The chain has TRBV29-1 and TRBJ2-5, with D possibly being TRBD2 (7 bases). Trimming removed 6 bases at V and 5 bases at J, with 16 bases between. This CDR3 is 13 amino acids long. CDR1 and CDR2 from the germline V gene are SQVTM and ANQGSEA. The DNA for the CDR3 is TGCAGCGTAAGGGGGGGGGCGAGGGAGACCCAGTACTTC. It specifies CSVRGGARETQYF. The whole variable domain, remainder taken from reference TRBV29-1 and TRBJ2-5, is SAVISQKPSRDICQRGTSLTIQCQVDSQVTMMFWYRQQPGQSLTLIATANQGSEATYESGFVIDKFPISRPNLTFSTLTVSNMSPEDSSIYLCSVRGGARETQYFGPGTRLLVL.

This chain connects TRBV21-1 to TRBJ2-3; whether TRBD1, the table's D call, matches the DNA was not checked. TRBV21-1 is an annotated pseudogene. CDR3 length: 17 amino acids. The CDR3 bases are TGTGCCAGCAGTTCCCTCAGGGGAACTGTACCGCAAGATACGCAGTATTTT. It is translated as CASSSLRGTVPQDTQYF.

The chain links TRBV28 to TRBJ2-1; D not certain. Trimming pared 3 bases from V and 8 bases from J, leaving 17 bases between. The CDR3 extends over 15 amino acids. Germline V gene lookup returns CDR1 MDHEN and CDR2 SYDVKM. The CDR3 sequence is CASSLWHLARYEQFF. The CDR3 nucleotides are TGTGCCAGCAGTTTGTGGCATCTGGCAAGGTATGAGCAGTTCTTC.

Judged by abundance, this clone is large (0.1 to 1%). Other nucleotide sequences from this sample produce the same CDR3. CDR3 DNA sequence: TGTGCCAGCAGCTTAGGAGGACAAGACGGCTACACCTTC. It encodes CASSLGGQDGYTF. The chain recombines TRBV7-9 with TRBJ1-2; D is perhaps TRBD1 (5 bases). The CDR3 is made up of 13 amino acids. Per germline, CDR1 SEHNR and CDR2 FQNEAQ (reference sequence). The V end was cut by 1 base, the J end by 8 bases, with 11 bases between.

This clone was seen a few times. This chain links TRBV5-1 with TRBJ2-7; the match to TRBD1 covers 7 bases. Germline CDR1 SGHRS, CDR2 YFSETQ. V was pared by 0 bases and J by 0 bases, with 9 bases of the junction left unmatched. CDR3 length: 17 amino acids. In DNA, the CDR3 is TGCGCCAGCAGCTTGGGTTCCAGGGGGACCCACTCCTACGAGCAGTACTTC. This sequence encodes CASSLGSRGTHSYEQYF.

The chain is built from TRBV7-9 and TRBJ2-1, with a tentative D call TRBD1 (5 bases). CDR3 length: 13 residues. Germline-derived CDR1 and CDR2 are SEHNR and FQNEAQ (reference sequence). V dropped 1 base and J dropped 10 bases, with 11 bases sitting between them. The CDR3 DNA reads TGTGCCAGCAGCTTAGAAGGGGCCACCGAGCAGTTCTTC. This codes for CASSLEGATEQFF.

This chain connects TRBV5-8 to TRBJ2-7; 7 nucleotides align to TRBD1. The germline gives CDR1 SGHTS, CDR2 YDEGEE. V lost 4 bases and J lost 2; bases outside the gene matches: 9. This CDR3 has 15 residues. As DNA, the CDR3 is TGTGCCAGCAGCCTCCGGGACAGAGTAACCTACGAGCAGTACTTC. Encoded protein: CASSLRDRVTYEQYF.

This chain links TRBV5-1 with TRBJ2-2; D gene uncertain. The ends were cut back, 0 bases at V and 8 bases at J, with 17 bases in the middle. Germline CDR1 SGHRS, CDR2 YFSETQ. This CDR3 comprises 16 residues. The CDR3 coding sequence is TGCGCCAGCAGCTTGGTTTTGGCAGGCGGCCGGGGGGAGCTGTTTTTT. Translating it yields CASSLVLAGGRGELFF.

The gene calls are TRBV2 and TRBJ2-3; D is unclear. Germline CDR1 SNHLY, CDR2 FYNNEI. The V and J ends lost 4 bases and 3 bases respectively, with 14 bases between them. This CDR3 comprises 15 residues. The CDR3 nucleotides read TGTGCCAGCAGTGCCGGCAGACCCCAGACAGATACGCAGTATTTT. It encodes CASSAGRPQTDTQYF.

The genes are TRBV30 and TRBJ1-4; unclear D gene. This CDR3 has 14 amino acids. V lost 1 base and J lost 0, with 6 bases in between. The germline gives CDR1 GTSNPN, CDR2 SVGIG (reference sequence). The CDR3 coding sequence is TGTGCCTGGAGTGAAGGAACAACTAATGAAAAACTGTTTTTT. Amino acids: CAWSEGTTNEKLFF.

J is TRBJ1-2 and V is TRBV7-8; possible D gene TRBD1, 6 bases. V gave up 3 bases and J gave up 8 bases, with 13 bases separating them. The CDR3 covers 13 residues. Germline V gives CDR1 SGHVS, CDR2 FQNEAQ. The CDR3 DNA sequence: TGTGCCAGCAGCTTCGACAGGACTTACGGCTACACCTTC. The encoded protein is CASSFDRTYGYTF.

The chain carries TRBV5-6 and TRBJ1-4, with 9 bases matching TRBD1. In germline, CDR1 is SGHDT, CDR2 YYEEEE. V shed 4 bases, J shed 5 bases, and the junction held 9 bases outside the gene matches. The CDR3 length is 16 residues. For the CDR3, the DNA is TGTGCCAGCAGCATACCGGGACAGGGTGGAAATGAAAAACTGTTTTTT. Protein: CASSIPGQGGNEKLFF.

This clone was detected a few times. The gene calls are TRBV2 and TRBJ2-5; D is unclear. The V end lost 6 bases, the J end lost 5 bases, and 7 bases lay between the germline ends. The germline CDR1 and CDR2 sequences are SNHLY and FYNNEI. The CDR3 covers 11 residues. Written as DNA, the CDR3 is TGTGCCAGCAGGGCCGGGGAGACCCAGTACTTC. This gives the protein CASRAGETQYF. Drawing the rest from reference TRBV2 and TRBJ2-5, the complete variable domain is EPEVTQTPSHQVTQMGQEVILRCVPISNHLYFYWYRQILGQKVEFLVSFYNNEISEKSEIFDDQFSVERPDGSNFTLKIRSTKLEDSAMYFCASRAGETQYFGPGTRLLVL.

This chain connects TRBV6-6 to TRBJ1-4; D is undetermined. V was clipped by 4 bases and J by 10 bases, with 19 bases between them. Germline assignment: CDR1 MNHNY and CDR2 SVGAGI (reference sequence). The CDR3 loop spans 15 amino acids. The DNA for the CDR3 is TGTGCCAGCAGTTCTGCGACTTTATCGAGTGGAAAACTGTTTTTT. Protein product: CASSSATLSSGKLFF.

The chain carries TRBV11-3 and TRBJ1-1; 8 bases line up with TRBD1. This CDR3 has 16 amino acids. The junction had 4 bases not matched to a gene; V was cut back by 1 base and J by 0 bases. The V gene's germline CDR1 is SGHNT and CDR2 YENEEA. CDR3 nucleotide sequence: TGTGCCAGCAGCTTAGGGCAGGGGGCAATGAACACTGAAGCTTTCTTT. Translated: CASSLGQGAMNTEAFF.

The CDR3 reads CASSSGTGGQYF. Here the CDR3 DNA reads TGTGCCAGCAGTTCCGGGACAGGGGGCCAGTACTTC. This rearrangement joins TRBV6-1 to TRBJ2-7, with 12 bases fitting TRBD1. The junction had 3 bases not matched to a gene; V was cut back by 5 bases and J by 10 bases. CDR1 MNHNS and CDR2 SASEGT come from the germline V gene. The CDR3 consists of 12 residues.

This clone occurred a few times. The gene calls are TRBV7-2 and TRBJ1-5, with TRBD1 matching over 7 bases. V lost 3 bases, J lost 1 base, and 6 bases stayed unmatched. The CDR3 extends over 16 amino acids. Germline V gene sequence: CDR1 SGHTA, CDR2 FQGNSA. The CDR3 DNA sequence: TGTGCCAGCAGCTTCAAGGGGGCTGGGAGCAATCAGCCCCAGCATTTT. Its protein product is CASSFKGAGSNQPQHF. The complete variable domain, with remaining parts taken from reference TRBV7-2 and TRBJ1-5, reads GAGVSQSPSNKVTEKGKDVELRCDPISGHTALYWYRQSLGQGLEFLIYFQGNSAPDKSGLPSDRFSAERTGGSVSTLTIQRTQQEDSAVYLCASSFKGAGSNQPQHFGDGTRLSIL.

A remark on this clone: At one boundary the junction diverges from the germline segment, which might be a read error. The rearrangement links TRBV7-7 to TRBJ2-7; 7 positions match TRBD2. Germline loops: CDR1 SSHAT, CDR2 FNYEAQ (reference sequence). CDR3 length equals 13 residues. The CDR3 sequence: CASSLGRGREQYF. Here the CDR3 DNA reads TGTGCTAGCAGCTTAGGGCGGGGGAGAGAGCAGTACTTC.

The V call is TRBV28, the J call TRBJ2-5; possible D gene TRBD2, 6 bases. The germline V gene has CDR1 MDHEN and CDR2 SYDVKM. The CDR3 runs to 15 residues. Trimming took off 3 bases at V and 7 bases at J, with 18 bases between the two ends. For the CDR3, the DNA is TGTGCCAGCAGTTTGGGAGGCAGGGCCTCGGTGACCCAGTACTTC. It encodes CASSLGGRASVTQYF.

This clone was counted once. V usage is TRBV7-9 and J usage is TRBJ1-6; D not resolved. V was clipped by 2 bases and J by 4 bases, with 18 bases between them. Per germline, CDR1 SEHNR and CDR2 FQNEAQ (reference sequence). CDR3 length: 18 amino acids. CDR3 residues: CASSLPPPTGEYNSPLHF. CDR3 nucleotide sequence: TGTGCCAGCAGCTTACCGCCCCCAACCGGGGAGTATAATTCACCCCTCCACTTT.

The chain has TRBV19 and TRBJ1-1, with no clear D. Germline lookup yields CDR1 LNHDA and CDR2 SQIVND (reference sequence). V gave up 3 bases and J gave up 7 bases, with 18 bases separating them. The CDR3 runs 15 residues. CDR3 bases: TGTGCCAGTAGTATTTTGTGGTCCTTAGTCGGTGAAGCTTTCTTT. Its protein product is CASSILWSLVGEAFF.

This rearrangement joins TRBV2 to TRBJ1-6; D is undetermined. The CDR3 is 15 residues long. Germline lookup yields CDR1 SNHLY and CDR2 FYNNEI. V was trimmed by 6 bases and J by 7 bases, leaving 16 bases between them. CDR3 sequence (DNA): TGTGCCAGCAGCCGGATAGGGCTGTTCAATTCACCCCTCCACTTT. This codes for CASSRIGLFNSPLHF.

The rearrangement links TRBV7-2 to TRBJ2-5; D remains unclear. The CDR3 runs to 15 residues. Trimming shortened V by 5 bases and J by 0 bases, and 13 bases separated the two germline ends. The germline V gene has CDR1 SGHTA and CDR2 FQGNSA. As DNA, the CDR3 is TGTGCCAGCAGCCTTAGTGGCGGCCACCAAGAGACCCAGTACTTC. Protein: CASSLSGGHQETQYF.

The rearrangement uses TRBV6-5 and TRBJ1-2; 7 bases are shared with TRBD1. The CDR3 length is 13 residues. Germline V gives CDR1 MNHEY, CDR2 SVGAGI. V lost 7 bases, J lost 7 bases, and 9 bases stayed unmatched. CDR3 coding DNA: TGTGCCAGCATTCCACACACAGGGGCTGGCTACACCTTC. As protein: CASIPHTGAGYTF.